The T cell receptor (beta chain) described here comes from a study of cytomegalovirus exposure and HLA in healthy donors. Whole-study results and caveats: Later examination showed HLA-associated TCR beta chains had greater clonal expansion than equally common others.

This CDR3 has 14 residues. Germline V gene sequence: CDR1 SNHLY, CDR2 FYNNEI. V gave up 0 bases and J gave up 8 bases, with 13 bases separating them. A multiplex PCR was run with 60 Vbeta primers and 13 Jbeta primers. TCRdb's table, derived via immunoSEQ multiplex PCR, lists solely in-frame clones and lacks some. This table has approximately 44,000 clones, around 60% appearing once. In its sample, this clone was seen a few times. The antigen remains unidentified. Specimen: PBMCs. V usage is TRBV2 and J usage is TRBJ1-2; D is perhaps TRBD1 (6 bases). The clonotype originates from a human donor in good health. CDR3 DNA sequence: TGTGCCAGCAGTGAAGCGTATACAGGGACGGGCTACACCTTC. This sequence encodes CASSEAYTGTGYTF.